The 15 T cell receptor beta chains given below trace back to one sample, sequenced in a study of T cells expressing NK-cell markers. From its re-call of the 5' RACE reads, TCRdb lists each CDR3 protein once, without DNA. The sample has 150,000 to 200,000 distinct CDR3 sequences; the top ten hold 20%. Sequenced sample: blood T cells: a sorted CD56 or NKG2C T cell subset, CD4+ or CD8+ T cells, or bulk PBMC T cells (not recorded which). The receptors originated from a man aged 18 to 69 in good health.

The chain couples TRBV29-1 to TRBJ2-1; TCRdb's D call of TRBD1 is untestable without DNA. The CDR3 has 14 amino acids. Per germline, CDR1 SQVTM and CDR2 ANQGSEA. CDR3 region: CSVGWGGGYNEQFF.

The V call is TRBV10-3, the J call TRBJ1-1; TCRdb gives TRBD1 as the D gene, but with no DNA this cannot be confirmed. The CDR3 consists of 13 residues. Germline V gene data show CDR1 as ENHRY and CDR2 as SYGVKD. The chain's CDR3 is CAIGGPLNTEAFF.

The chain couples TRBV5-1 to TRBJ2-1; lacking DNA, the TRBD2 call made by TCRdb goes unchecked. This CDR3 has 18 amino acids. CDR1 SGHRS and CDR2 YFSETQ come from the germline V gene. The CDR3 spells CASSMLFQGLGNYNEQFF.

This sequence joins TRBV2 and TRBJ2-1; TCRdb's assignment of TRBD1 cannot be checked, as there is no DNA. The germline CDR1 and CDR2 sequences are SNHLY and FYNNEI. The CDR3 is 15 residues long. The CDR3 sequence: CASTEITGTGREQFF.

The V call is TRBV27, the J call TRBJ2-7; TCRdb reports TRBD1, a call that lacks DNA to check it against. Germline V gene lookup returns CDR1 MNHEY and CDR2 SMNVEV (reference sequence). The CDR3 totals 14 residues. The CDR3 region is CASSFSGGLYEQYF.

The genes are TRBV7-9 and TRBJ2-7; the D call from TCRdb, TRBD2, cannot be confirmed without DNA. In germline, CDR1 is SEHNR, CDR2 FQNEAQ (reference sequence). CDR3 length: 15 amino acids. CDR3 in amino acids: CASSTLAGGSYEQYF.

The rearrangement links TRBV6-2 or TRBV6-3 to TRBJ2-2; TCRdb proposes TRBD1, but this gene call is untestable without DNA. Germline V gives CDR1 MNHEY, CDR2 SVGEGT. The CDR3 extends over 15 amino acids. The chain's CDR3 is CASRTRGANTGELFF.

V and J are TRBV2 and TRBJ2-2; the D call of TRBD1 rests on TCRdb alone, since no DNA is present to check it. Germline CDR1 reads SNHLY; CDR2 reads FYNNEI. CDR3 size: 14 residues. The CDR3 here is CASSRRGATGELFF.

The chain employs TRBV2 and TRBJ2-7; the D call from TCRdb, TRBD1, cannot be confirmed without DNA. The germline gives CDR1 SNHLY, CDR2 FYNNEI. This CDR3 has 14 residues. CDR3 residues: CASSHSGGTYEQYF.

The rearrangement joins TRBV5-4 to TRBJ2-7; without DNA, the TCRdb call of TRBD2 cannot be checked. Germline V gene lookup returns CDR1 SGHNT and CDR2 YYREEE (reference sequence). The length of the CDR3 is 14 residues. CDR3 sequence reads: CASSVRGGVGEQYF.

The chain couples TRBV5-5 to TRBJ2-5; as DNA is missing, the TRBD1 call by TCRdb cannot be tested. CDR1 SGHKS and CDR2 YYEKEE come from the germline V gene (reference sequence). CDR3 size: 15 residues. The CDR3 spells CASSRTGETQETQYF.

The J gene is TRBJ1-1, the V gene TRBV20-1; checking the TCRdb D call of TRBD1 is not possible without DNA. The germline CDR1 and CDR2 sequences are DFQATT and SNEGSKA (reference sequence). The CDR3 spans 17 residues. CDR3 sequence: CSARDLRDPGQHTEAFF.

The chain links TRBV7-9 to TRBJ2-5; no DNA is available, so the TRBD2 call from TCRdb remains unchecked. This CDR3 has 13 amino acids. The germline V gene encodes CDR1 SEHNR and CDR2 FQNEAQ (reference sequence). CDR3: CASSPPLLAPQYF. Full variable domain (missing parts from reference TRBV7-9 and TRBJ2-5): DTGVSQNPRHKITKRGQNVTFRCDPISEHNRLYWYRQTLGQGPEFLTYFQNEAQLEKSRLLSDRFSAERPKGSFSTLEIQRTEQGDSAMYLCASSPPLLAPQYFGPGTRLLVL.

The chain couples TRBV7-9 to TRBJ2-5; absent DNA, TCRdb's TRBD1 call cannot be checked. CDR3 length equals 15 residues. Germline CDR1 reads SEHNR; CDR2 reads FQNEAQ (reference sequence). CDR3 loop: CASSLAPGAGETQYF. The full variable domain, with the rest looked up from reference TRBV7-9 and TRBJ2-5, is DTGVSQNPRHKITKRGQNVTFRCDPISEHNRLYWYRQTLGQGPEFLTYFQNEAQLEKSRLLSDRFSAERPKGSFSTLEIQRTEQGDSAMYLCASSLAPGAGETQYFGPGTRLLVL.

The CDR3 loop reads CASSELRNQPQHF. The chain joins TRBV6-1 to TRBJ1-5. CDR1 MNHNS and CDR2 SASEGT come from the germline V gene. The CDR3 is 13 amino acids.